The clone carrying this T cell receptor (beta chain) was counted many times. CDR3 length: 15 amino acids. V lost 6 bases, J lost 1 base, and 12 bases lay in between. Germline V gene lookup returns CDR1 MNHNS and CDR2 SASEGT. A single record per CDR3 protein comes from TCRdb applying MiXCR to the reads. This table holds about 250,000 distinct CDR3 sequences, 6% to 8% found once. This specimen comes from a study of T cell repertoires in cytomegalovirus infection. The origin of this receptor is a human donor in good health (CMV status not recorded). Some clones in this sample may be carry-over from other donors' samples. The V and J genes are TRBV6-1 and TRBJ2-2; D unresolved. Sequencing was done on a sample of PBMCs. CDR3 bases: TGTGCCAGCAGCGAGGTATCGCTGAACACCGGGGAGCTGTTTTTT. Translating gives CASSEVSLNTGELFF.